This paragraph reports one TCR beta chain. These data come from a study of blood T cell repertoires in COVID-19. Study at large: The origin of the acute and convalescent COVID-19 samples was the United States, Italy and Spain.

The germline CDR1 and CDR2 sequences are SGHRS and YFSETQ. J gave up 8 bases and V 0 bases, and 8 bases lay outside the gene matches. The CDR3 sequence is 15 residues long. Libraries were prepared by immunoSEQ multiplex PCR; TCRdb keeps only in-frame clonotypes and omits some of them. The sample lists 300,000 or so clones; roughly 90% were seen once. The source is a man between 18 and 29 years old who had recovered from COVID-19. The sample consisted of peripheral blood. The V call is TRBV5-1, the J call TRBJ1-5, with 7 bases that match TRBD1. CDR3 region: CASSLDPGGSKPQHF. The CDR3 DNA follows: TGCGCCAGCAGCTTGGATCCAGGGGGGAGCAAGCCCCAGCATTTT.